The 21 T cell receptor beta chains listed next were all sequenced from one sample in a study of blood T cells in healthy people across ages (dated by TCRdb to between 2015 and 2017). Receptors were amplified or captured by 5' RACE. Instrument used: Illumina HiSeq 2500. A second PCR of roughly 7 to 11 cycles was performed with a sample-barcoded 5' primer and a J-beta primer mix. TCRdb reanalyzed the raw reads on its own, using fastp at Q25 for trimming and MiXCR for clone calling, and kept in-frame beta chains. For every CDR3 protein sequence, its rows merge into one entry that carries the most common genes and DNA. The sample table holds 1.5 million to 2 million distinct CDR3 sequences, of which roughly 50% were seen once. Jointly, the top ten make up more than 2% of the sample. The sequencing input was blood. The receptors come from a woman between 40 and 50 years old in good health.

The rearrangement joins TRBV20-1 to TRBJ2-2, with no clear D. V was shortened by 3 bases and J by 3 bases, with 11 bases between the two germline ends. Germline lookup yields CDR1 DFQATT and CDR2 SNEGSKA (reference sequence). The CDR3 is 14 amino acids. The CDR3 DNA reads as TGCAGTGCTAGTGCCCCGCACGACACCGGGGAGCTGTTTTTT. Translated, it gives CSASAPHDTGELFF.

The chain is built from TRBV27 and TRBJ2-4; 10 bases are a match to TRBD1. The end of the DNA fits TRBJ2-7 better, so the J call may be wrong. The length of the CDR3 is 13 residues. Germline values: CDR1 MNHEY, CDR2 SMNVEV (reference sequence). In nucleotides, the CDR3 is TGTGCCAGCCAAACCTGGACAGGGGGCGAGCAGTACTTC. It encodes CASQTWTGGEQYF.

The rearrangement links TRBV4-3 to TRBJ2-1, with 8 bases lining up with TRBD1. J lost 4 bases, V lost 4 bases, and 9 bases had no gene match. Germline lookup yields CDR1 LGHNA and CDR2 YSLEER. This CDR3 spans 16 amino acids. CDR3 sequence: CASSRNQGARYNEQFF. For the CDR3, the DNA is TGCGCCAGCAGCCGAAACCAGGGGGCCAGGTACAATGAGCAGTTCTTC.

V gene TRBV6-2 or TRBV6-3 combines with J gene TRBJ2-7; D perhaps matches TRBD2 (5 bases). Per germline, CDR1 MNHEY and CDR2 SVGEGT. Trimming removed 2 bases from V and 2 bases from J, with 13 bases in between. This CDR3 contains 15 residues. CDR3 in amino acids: CASSYGRGDPYEQYF. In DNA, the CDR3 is TGTGCCAGCAGTTACGGGAGAGGCGACCCCTACGAGCAGTACTTC.

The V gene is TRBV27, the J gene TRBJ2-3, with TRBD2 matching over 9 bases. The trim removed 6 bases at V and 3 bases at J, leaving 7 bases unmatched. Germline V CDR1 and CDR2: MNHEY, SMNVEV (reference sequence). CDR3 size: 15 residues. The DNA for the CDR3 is TGTGCCAGCAGAGTAGCGGGGGCGGGTACAGATACGCAGTATTTT. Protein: CASRVAGAGTDTQYF.

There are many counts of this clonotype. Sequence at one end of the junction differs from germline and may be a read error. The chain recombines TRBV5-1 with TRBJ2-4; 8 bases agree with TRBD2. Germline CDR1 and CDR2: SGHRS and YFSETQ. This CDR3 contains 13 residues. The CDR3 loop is CASSSGGKNIQYF. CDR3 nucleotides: TGTGCCAGCAGCAGCGGGGGAAAAAACATTCAGTACTTC.

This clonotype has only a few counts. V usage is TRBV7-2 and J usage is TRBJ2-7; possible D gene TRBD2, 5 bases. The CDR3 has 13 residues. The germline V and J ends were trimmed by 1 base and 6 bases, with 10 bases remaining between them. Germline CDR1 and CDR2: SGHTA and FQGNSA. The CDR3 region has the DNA TGTGCCAGCAGCTTAGTGAGGGTCTCCGAGCAGTACTTC. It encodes CASSLVRVSEQYF. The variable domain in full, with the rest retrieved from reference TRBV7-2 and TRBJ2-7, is GAGVSQSPSNKVTEKGKDVELRCDPISGHTALYWYRQSLGQGLEFLIYFQGNSAPDKSGLPSDRFSAERTGGSVSTLTIQRTQQEDSAVYLCASSLVRVSEQYFGPGTRLTVT.

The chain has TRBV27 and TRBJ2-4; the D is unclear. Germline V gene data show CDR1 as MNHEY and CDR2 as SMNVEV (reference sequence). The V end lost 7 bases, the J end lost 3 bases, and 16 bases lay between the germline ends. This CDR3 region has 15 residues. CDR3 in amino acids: CASTTRSIGKNIQYF. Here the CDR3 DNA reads TGTGCCAGCACCACGAGGAGTATAGGCAAAAACATTCAGTACTTC.

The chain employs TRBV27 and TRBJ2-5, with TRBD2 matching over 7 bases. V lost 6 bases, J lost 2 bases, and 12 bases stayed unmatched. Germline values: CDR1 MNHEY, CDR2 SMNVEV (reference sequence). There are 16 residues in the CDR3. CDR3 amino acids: CASSLAGRPSQETQYF. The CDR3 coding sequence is TGTGCCAGCAGCTTAGCGGGTCGTCCTTCACAAGAGACCCAGTACTTC.

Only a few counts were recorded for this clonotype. The CDR3 is CASSFNSLSTDTQYF. CDR3 sequence (DNA): TGCGCCAGCAGCTTTAACAGTCTGAGCACAGATACGCAGTATTTT. The J gene is TRBJ2-3, the V gene TRBV5-1; D unresolved. The CDR3 runs to 15 residues. Trimming took off 2 bases at V and 0 bases at J, with 10 bases between the two ends. Germline V gene sequence: CDR1 SGHRS, CDR2 YFSETQ.

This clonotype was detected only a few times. CDR3: CASSLNRINYGYTF. The CDR3 DNA follows: TGCGCCAGCAGCTTGAATCGGATTAACTATGGCTACACCTTC. The V gene is TRBV5-1, the J gene TRBJ1-2; D ambiguous. The CDR3 has 14 residues. CDR1 and CDR2 from the germline V gene are SGHRS and YFSETQ. V dropped 1 base and J dropped 1 base, with 8 bases sitting between them.

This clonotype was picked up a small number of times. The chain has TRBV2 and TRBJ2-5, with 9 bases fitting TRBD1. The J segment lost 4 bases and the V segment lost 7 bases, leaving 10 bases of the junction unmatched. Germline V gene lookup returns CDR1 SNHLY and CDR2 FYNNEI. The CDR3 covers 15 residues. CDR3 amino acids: CASTVRDRDIETQYF. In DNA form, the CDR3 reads TGTGCCAGCACCGTCCGGGACAGGGACATAGAGACCCAGTACTTC. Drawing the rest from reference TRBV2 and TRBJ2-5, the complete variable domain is EPEVTQTPSHQVTQMGQEVILRCVPISNHLYFYWYRQILGQKVEFLVSFYNNEISEKSEIFDDQFSVERPDGSNFTLKIRSTKLEDSAMYFCASTVRDRDIETQYFGPGTRLLVL.

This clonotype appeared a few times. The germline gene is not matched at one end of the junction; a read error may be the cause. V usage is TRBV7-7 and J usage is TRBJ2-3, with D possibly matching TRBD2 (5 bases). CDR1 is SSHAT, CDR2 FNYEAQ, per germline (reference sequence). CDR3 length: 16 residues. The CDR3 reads CASSPEGTVGTDTQYF. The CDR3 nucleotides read TGTGCTAGCAGCCCTGAGGGCACTGTGGGCACAGATACGCAGTATTTT.

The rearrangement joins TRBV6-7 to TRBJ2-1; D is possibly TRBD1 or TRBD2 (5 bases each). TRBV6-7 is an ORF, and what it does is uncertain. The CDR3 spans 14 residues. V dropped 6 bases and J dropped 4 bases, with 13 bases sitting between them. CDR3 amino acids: CASSTGTEYNEQFF. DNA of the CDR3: TGTGCCAGCAGCACCGGGACGGAATACAATGAGCAGTTCTTC.

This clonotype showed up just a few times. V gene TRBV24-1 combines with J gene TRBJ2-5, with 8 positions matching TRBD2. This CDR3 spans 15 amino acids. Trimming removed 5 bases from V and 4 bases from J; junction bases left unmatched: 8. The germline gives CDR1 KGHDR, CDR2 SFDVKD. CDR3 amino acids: CATSATTSGGETQYF. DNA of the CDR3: TGTGCCACCAGTGCGACTACCAGCGGGGGAGAGACCCAGTACTTC.

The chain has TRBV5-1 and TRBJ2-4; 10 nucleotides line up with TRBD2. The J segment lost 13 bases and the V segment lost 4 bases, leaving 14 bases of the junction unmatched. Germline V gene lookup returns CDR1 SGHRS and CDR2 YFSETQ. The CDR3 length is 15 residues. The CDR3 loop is CASSTGTSDFMEQYF. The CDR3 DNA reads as TGCGCCAGCAGCACCGGGACTAGCGATTTTATGGAGCAGTACTTC.

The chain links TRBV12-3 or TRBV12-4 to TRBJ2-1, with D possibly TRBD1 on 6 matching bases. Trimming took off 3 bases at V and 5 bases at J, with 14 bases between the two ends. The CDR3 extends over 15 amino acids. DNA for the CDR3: TGTGCCAGCAGTTTTTGGCAGGGGCCTGACAATGAGCAGTTCTTC. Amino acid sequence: CASSFWQGPDNEQFF.

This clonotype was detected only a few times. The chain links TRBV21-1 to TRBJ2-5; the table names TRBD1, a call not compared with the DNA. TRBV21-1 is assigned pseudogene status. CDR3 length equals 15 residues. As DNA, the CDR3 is TGTGCCAGCAGCAAGGACAGGGACAGCCAAGAGACCCAGTACTTC. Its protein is CASSKDRDSQETQYF.

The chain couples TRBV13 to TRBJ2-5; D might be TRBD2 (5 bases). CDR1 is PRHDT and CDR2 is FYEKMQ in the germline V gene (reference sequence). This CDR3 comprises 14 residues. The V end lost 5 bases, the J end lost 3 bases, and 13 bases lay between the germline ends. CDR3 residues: CASSVHGDKETQYF. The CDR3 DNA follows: TGTGCCAGCAGCGTACACGGGGATAAAGAGACCCAGTACTTC.

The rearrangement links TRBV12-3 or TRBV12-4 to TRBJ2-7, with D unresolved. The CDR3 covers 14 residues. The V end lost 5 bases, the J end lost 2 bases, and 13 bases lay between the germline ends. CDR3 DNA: TGTGCCAGCAGTGTGACCGTCCCCACCTACGAGCAGTACTTC. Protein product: CASSVTVPTYEQYF.

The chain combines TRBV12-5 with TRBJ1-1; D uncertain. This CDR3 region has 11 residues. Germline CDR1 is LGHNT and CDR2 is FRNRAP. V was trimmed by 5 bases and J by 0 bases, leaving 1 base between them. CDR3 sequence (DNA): TGTGCTAGTGGTGTGAACACTGAAGCTTTCTTT. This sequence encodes CASGVNTEAFF.